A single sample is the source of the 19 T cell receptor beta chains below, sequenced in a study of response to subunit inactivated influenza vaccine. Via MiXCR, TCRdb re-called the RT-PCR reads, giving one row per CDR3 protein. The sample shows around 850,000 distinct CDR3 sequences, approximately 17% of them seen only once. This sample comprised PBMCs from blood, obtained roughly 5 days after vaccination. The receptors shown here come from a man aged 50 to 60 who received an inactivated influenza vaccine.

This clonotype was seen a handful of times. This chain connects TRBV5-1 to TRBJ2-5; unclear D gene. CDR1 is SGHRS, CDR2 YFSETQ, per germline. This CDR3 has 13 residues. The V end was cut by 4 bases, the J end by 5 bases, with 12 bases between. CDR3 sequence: CASSRPNSETQYF. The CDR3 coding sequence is TGCGCCAGCAGCCGCCCAAATAGTGAGACCCAGTACTTC.

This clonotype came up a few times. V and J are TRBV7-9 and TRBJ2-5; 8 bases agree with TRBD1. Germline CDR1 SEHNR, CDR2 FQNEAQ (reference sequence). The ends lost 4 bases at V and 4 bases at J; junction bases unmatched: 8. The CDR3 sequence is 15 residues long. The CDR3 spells CASSSRTGMAETQYF. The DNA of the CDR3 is TGTGCCAGCAGCTCGCGGACAGGGATGGCAGAGACCCAGTACTTC.

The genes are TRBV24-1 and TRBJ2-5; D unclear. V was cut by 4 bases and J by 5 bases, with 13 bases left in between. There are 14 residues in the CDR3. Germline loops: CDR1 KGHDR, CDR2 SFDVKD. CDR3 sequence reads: CATSDIGTRETQYF. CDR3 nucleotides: TGTGCCACCAGTGACATCGGAACGCGTGAGACCCAGTACTTC.

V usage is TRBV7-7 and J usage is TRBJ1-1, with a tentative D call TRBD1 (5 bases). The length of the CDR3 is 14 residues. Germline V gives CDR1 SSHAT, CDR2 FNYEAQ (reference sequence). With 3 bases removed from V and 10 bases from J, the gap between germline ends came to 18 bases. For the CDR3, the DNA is TGTGCCAGCAGCTTTAACCCGACAGTCTTGGGAGCTTTCTTT. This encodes CASSFNPTVLGAFF.

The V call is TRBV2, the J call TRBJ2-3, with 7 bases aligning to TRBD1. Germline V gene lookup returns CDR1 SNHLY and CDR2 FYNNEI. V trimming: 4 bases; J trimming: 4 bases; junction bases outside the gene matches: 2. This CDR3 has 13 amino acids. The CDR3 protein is CASSGGQPDTQYF. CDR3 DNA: TGTGCCAGCAGTGGGGGACAGCCAGATACGCAGTATTTT.

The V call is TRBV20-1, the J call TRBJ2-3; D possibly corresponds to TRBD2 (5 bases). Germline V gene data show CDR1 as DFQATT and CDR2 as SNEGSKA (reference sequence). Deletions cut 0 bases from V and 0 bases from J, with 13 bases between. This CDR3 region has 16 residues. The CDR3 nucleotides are TGCAGTGCTAGAGATCCCAGCGGAACTAGCACAGATACGCAGTATTTT. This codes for CSARDPSGTSTDTQYF.

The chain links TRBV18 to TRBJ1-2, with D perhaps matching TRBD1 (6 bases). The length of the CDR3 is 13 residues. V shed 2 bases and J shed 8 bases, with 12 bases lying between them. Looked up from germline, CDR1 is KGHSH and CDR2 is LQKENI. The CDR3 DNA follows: TGTGCCAGCTCACCAACGAATACAGGGGGCTACACCTTC. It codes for CASSPTNTGGYTF.

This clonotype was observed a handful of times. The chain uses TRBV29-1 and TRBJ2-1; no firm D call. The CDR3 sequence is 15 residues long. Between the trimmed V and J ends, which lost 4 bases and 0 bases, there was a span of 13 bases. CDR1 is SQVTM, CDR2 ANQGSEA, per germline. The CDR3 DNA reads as TGCAGCGTTGTCATTGGAAAAAGCTCCTACAATGAGCAGTTCTTC. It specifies CSVVIGKSSYNEQFF.

Here the CDR3 DNA reads TGTGCCATCAGTGGGAGGGGGGCAGATACGCAGTATTTT. Translation: CAISGRGADTQYF. This chain uses TRBV10-3 with TRBJ2-3; either TRBD1 or TRBD2 may supply D (6 bases each). The germline V and J ends were trimmed by 4 bases and 4 bases, with 9 bases remaining between them. The CDR3 loop spans 13 amino acids. The germline V gene has CDR1 ENHRY and CDR2 SYGVKD.

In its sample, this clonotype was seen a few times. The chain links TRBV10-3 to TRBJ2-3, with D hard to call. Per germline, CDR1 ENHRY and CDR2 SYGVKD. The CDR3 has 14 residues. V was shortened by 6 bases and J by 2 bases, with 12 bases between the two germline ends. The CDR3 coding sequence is TGTGCCATCAGGCCCGGTGGCACCACAGATACGCAGTATTTT. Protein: CAIRPGGTTDTQYF.

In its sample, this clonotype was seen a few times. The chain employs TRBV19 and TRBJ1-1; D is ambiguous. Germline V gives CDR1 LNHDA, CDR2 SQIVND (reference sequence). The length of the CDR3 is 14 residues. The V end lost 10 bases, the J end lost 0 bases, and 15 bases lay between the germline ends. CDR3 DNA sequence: TGTGCCACGTTATCGCTCGGGATGAACACTGAAGCTTTCTTT. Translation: CATLSLGMNTEAFF.

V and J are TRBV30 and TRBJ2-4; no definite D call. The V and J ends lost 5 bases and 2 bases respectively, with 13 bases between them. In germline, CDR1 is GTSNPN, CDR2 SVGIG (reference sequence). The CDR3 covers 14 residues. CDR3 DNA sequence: TGTGCCTGGGCGCGGCCCCCCACCAAAAACATTCAGTACTTC. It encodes CAWARPPTKNIQYF.

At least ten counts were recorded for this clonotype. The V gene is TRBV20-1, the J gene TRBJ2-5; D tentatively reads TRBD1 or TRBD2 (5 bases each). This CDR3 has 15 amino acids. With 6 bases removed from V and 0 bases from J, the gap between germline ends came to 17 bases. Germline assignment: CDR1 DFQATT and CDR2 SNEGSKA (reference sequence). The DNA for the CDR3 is TGCAGTGCAGACCGGGACCCCCAGTACCAAGAGACCCAGTACTTC. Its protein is CSADRDPQYQETQYF.

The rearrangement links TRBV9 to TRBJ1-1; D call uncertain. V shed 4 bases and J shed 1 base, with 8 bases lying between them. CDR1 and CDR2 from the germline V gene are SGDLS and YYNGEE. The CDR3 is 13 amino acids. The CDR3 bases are TGTGCCAGCAGCTTTGACAAGAACACTGAAGCTTTCTTT. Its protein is CASSFDKNTEAFF.

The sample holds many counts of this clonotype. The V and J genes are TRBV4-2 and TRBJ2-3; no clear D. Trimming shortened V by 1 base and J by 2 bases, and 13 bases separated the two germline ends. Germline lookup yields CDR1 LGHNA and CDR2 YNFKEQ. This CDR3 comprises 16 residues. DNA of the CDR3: TGTGCCAGCAGCCAAGCCGCTGGCGGAGACACAGATACGCAGTATTTT. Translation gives CASSQAAGGDTDTQYF.

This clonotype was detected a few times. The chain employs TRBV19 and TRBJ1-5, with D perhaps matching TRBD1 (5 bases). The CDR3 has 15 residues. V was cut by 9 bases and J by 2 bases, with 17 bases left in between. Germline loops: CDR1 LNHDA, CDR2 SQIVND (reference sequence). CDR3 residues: CASAVRVQGNQPQHF. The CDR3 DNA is TGTGCCAGCGCAGTCAGGGTACAGGGCAATCAGCCCCAGCATTTT.

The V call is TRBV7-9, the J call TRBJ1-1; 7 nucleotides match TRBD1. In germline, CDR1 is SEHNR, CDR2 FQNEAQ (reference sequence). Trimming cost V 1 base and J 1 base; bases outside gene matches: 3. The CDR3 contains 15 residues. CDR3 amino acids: CASSLVPGGNTEAFF. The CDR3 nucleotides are TGTGCCAGCAGCTTAGTTCCAGGGGGGAACACTGAAGCTTTCTTT.

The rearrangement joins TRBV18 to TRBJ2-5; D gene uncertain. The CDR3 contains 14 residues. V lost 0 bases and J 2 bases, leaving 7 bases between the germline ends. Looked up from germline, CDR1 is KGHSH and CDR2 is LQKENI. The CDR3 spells CASSPPNTQETQYF. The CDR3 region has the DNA TGTGCCAGCTCACCACCAAACACGCAAGAGACCCAGTACTTC.

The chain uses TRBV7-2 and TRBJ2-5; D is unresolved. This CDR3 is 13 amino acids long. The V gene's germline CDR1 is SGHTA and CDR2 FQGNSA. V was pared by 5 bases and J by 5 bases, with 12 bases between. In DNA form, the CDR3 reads TGTGCCAGCAGCCTCGATAGTTGGGAGACCCAGTACTTC. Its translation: CASSLDSWETQYF.